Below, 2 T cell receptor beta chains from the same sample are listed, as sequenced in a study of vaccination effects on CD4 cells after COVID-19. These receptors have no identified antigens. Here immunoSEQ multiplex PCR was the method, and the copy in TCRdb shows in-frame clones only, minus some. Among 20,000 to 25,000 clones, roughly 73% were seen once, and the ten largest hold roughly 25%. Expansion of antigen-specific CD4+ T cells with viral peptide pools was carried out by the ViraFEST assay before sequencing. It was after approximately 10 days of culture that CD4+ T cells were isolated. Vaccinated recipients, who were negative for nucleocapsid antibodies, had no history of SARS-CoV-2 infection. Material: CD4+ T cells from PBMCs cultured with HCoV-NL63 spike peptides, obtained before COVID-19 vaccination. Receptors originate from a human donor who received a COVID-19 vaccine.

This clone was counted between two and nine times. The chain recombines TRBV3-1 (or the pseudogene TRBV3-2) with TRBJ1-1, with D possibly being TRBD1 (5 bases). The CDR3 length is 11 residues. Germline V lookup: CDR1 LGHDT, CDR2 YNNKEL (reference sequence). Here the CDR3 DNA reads TGTCAAGGGGCGGAGAACACTGAAGCTTTCTTT. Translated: CQGAENTEAFF.

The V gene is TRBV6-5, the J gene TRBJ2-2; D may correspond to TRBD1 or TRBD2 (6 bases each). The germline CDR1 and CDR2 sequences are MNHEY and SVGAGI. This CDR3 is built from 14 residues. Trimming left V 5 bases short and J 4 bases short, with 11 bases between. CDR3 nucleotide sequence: TGTGCCAGCAGTACACAGGGAGGCACCGGGGAGCTGTTTTTT. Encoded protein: CASSTQGGTGELFF.